The rows below give T cell receptor beta chains drawn from one sample of a study of OX40 agonist ivuxolimab in advanced cancers. Method: immunoSEQ multiplex PCR; TCRdb's copy keeps in-frame clones and lacks some. The profile shows thousands of clones, 60% to 75% of them singletons. Here the sequenced sample was CD4+ or CD8+ T cells sorted from blood, taken in a trial of the OX40 agonist ivuxolimab. The receptors here all came from an adult with an advanced solid tumor such as melanoma, head and neck, liver or kidney cancer. CDR3s include the opening cysteine and the closing phenylalanine or tryptophan. The order of the fields is CDR3 protein, J gene, V gene.

CDR3aa: CASSYIQGGGSSQHF
j_gene: TRBJ1-5
v_gene: TRBV28

CDR3aa: CASSDRDTPGGYEQYF
j_gene: TRBJ2-7
v_gene: TRBV5-1

CDR3aa: CASSETGGNYGYTF
j_gene: TRBJ1-2
v_gene: TRBV7-3

CDR3aa: CASSPERGHTDTQYF
j_gene: TRBJ2-3
v_gene: TRBV18

CDR3aa: CASRRGSYNEQFF
j_gene: TRBJ2-1
v_gene: TRBV7-2

CDR3aa: CASSSLGQELYGYTF
j_gene: TRBJ1-2
v_gene: TRBV7-8

CDR3aa: CASSLGGATGELFF
j_gene: TRBJ2-2
v_gene: TRBV7-6

CDR3aa: CASSQEGSGAGPYNEQFF
j_gene: TRBJ2-1
v_gene: TRBV4-1

CDR3aa: CASSHDRLAGAYNEQFF
j_gene: TRBJ2-1
v_gene: TRBV4-1

CDR3aa: CATLRQGAHGYTF
j_gene: TRBJ1-2
v_gene: TRBV10-3

CDR3aa: CSLNSGIGNEQFF
j_gene: TRBJ2-1
v_gene: TRBV29-1

CDR3aa: CASFGQGVSTSGNTIYF
j_gene: TRBJ1-3
v_gene: TRBV4-1

CDR3aa: CAWREDGWASPLHF
j_gene: TRBJ1-6
v_gene: TRBV30

CDR3aa: CASSGGLAGGSSYNEQFF
j_gene: TRBJ2-1
v_gene: TRBV25-1

CDR3aa: CASSLAPKGVRDTQYF
j_gene: TRBJ2-3
v_gene: TRBV5-1

CDR3aa: CASSFTNSNQPQHF
j_gene: TRBJ1-5
v_gene: TRBV7-7

CDR3aa: CASSMDISSGNTIYF
j_gene: TRBJ1-3
v_gene: TRBV19

CDR3aa: CASSGGPDSYEQYF
j_gene: TRBJ2-7
v_gene: TRBV9

CDR3aa: CASSYGAGNEQFF
j_gene: TRBJ2-1
v_gene: TRBV6-5

CDR3aa: CASSATLGIQYF
j_gene: TRBJ2-4
v_gene: TRBV27

CDR3aa: CASSFLAGNTGELFF
j_gene: TRBJ2-2
v_gene: TRBV28

CDR3aa: CASSELVARHTGEQYF
j_gene: TRBJ2-7
v_gene: TRBV6-1

CDR3aa: CASSLAGSDEQYF
j_gene: TRBJ2-7
v_gene: TRBV27

CDR3aa: CASSSQGDTEAFF
j_gene: TRBJ1-1
v_gene: TRBV2

CDR3aa: CASSLWASQETQYF
j_gene: -
v_gene: TRBV18

CDR3aa: CASNKKRTEMNTEAFF
j_gene: TRBJ1-1
v_gene: TRBV5-5

CDR3aa: CASTDGTYGYTF
j_gene: TRBJ1-2
v_gene: TRBV7-9

CDR3aa: CASSPRTSKSDTQYF
j_gene: TRBJ2-3
v_gene: TRBV18

CDR3aa: CSVEDRASGYEQYF
j_gene: TRBJ2-7
v_gene: TRBV29-1

CDR3aa: CASSLRAGAGGNYEQYF
j_gene: TRBJ2-7
v_gene: TRBV4-1

CDR3aa: CASSSTSGSGDTQYF
j_gene: TRBJ2-3
v_gene: TRBV5-4

CDR3aa: CASSLGQGLDTDTQYF
j_gene: TRBJ2-3
v_gene: TRBV5-4

CDR3aa: CSVVGANTGELFF
j_gene: TRBJ2-2
v_gene: TRBV29-1

CDR3aa: CSGYQGEKLFF
j_gene: TRBJ1-4
v_gene: TRBV29-1

CDR3aa: CASSDGPAVQGLRGTEAFF
j_gene: TRBJ1-1
v_gene: TRBV6-1

CDR3aa: CASSLALAVTDTQYF
j_gene: TRBJ2-3
v_gene: TRBV7-9

CDR3aa: CASSLEANTEAFF
j_gene: TRBJ1-1
v_gene: TRBV11-2

CDR3aa: CASSLSAGSYNEQFF
j_gene: TRBJ2-1
v_gene: TRBV5-6

CDR3aa: CASSASRDSVYGYTF
j_gene: TRBJ1-2
v_gene: TRBV19

CDR3aa: CASSAMMDIPGELFF
j_gene: TRBJ2-2
v_gene: TRBV27

CDR3aa: CASRRRDTEAFF
j_gene: TRBJ1-1
v_gene: TRBV27

CDR3aa: CASSSSGGVMNTEAFF
j_gene: TRBJ1-1
v_gene: TRBV11-2

CDR3aa: CASRGEAGELFF
j_gene: TRBJ2-2
v_gene: TRBV2

CDR3aa: CASSPVVAENTEAFF
j_gene: TRBJ1-1
v_gene: TRBV6-5

CDR3aa: CASSLLAGGSNEQFF
j_gene: TRBJ2-1
v_gene: TRBV10-2

CDR3aa: CASTPHGASFTGELFF
j_gene: TRBJ2-2
v_gene: TRBV7-7

CDR3aa: CSVVENGQFF
j_gene: TRBJ2-1
v_gene: TRBV29-1

CDR3aa: CASSLIKVGDTQYF
j_gene: TRBJ2-3
v_gene: TRBV27

CDR3aa: CASRWGGSQETQYF
j_gene: TRBJ2-5
v_gene: TRBV7-9

CDR3aa: CASSQEVARDEQFF
j_gene: TRBJ2-1
v_gene: TRBV7-6

CDR3aa: CASSHTQHEQFF
j_gene: TRBJ2-1
v_gene: TRBV6-5

CDR3aa: CASSLGLAGVNTGELFF
j_gene: TRBJ2-2
v_gene: TRBV11-2

CDR3aa: CATSPEHPYGYTF
j_gene: TRBJ1-2
v_gene: TRBV10-2

CDR3aa: CASSARDSDTQYF
j_gene: TRBJ2-3
v_gene: TRBV28

CDR3aa: CASNMGGAYTGELFF
j_gene: TRBJ2-2
v_gene: TRBV7-9

CDR3aa: CARSLECQAGANVLTF
j_gene: TRBJ2-6
v_gene: TRBV5-3

CDR3aa: CASSEALRLFEQFF
j_gene: TRBJ2-1
v_gene: TRBV2

CDR3aa: CASSLMTDTQYF
j_gene: TRBJ2-3
v_gene: TRBV7-9

CDR3aa: CASSDGLGIGELFF
j_gene: TRBJ2-2
v_gene: TRBV6-4